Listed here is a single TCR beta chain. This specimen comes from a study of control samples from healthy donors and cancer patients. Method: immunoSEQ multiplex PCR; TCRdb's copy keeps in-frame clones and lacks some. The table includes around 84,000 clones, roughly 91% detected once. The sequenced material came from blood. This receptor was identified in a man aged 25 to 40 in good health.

The CDR3, as DNA: TGCGCCAGCAGCCAAGTTAGTACCTACGAGCAGTACTTC. Translation: CASSQVSTYEQYF. The rearrangement joins TRBV4-1 to TRBJ2-7; D is unresolved. Germline CDR1 reads MGHRA; CDR2 reads YSYEKL. The V gene lost 1 base and the J gene lost 2 bases, with 6 bases spanning the gap. This CDR3 region has 13 residues.